Shown below are 11 T cell receptor beta chains from a single sample sequenced in a study of cytomegalovirus exposure and HLA in healthy donors. Sequencing was performed with immunoSEQ multiplex PCR; in TCRdb, only in-frame clones are kept and a portion is missing. The table records about 68,000 clones, around 97% of them present only once. The sample was PBMCs. The receptors here all came from a man between 18 and 29 years old in good health and CMV-seronegative.

J is TRBJ2-5 and V is TRBV30; TRBD1 is a possible D gene (6 bases). V lost 2 bases to trimming and J lost 0 bases, with 7 bases between them. The CDR3 is 13 residues long. Germline V gives CDR1 GTSNPN, CDR2 SVGIG (reference sequence). CDR3 region: CAWSTGYQETQYF. For the CDR3, the DNA is TGTGCCTGGAGTACAGGGTACCAAGAGACCCAGTACTTC.

The chain couples TRBV11-2 to TRBJ1-1, with a weak D call TRBD1 (5 bases). CDR3 length equals 14 residues. CDR1 SGHAT and CDR2 FQNNGV come from the germline V gene. The V end lost 2 bases, the J end lost 3 bases, and 10 bases lay between the germline ends. The CDR3 region is CASSLFRVDTEAFF. CDR3 bases: TGTGCCAGCAGCTTATTCAGGGTGGACACTGAAGCTTTCTTT.

The V call is TRBV6-5, the J call TRBJ2-7; D not resolved. Germline-derived CDR1 and CDR2 are MNHEY and SVGAGI. There are 13 residues in the CDR3. V was cut by 0 bases and J by 1 base, with 4 bases left in between. The CDR3 protein is CASSYSVSYEQYF. As DNA, the CDR3 is TGTGCCAGCAGTTACTCCGTATCCTACGAGCAGTACTTC.

The rearrangement uses TRBV7-6 and TRBJ2-1; 9 bases are a match to TRBD1. The V gene end was trimmed by 3 bases and the J gene end by 7 bases; junction bases not matched to a gene: 1. The germline CDR1 and CDR2 sequences are SGHVS and FNYEAQ. The CDR3 extends over 13 amino acids. In DNA form, the CDR3 reads TGTGCCAGCAGCTTGACAGGGGGAAATGAGCAGTTCTTC. Its translation is CASSLTGGNEQFF.

This CDR3 reads CASGPGNEQFF. Here the CDR3 DNA reads TGTGCCAGCGGGCCTGGCAATGAGCAGTTCTTC. The J gene is TRBJ2-1, the V gene TRBV2; D unclear. The CDR3 length is 11 residues. Germline lookup yields CDR1 SNHLY and CDR2 FYNNEI. The V end lost 8 bases, the J end lost 6 bases, and 8 bases lay between the germline ends.

This chain's CDR3 is CASSPRNRATNEKLFF. CDR3 DNA: TGTGCCAGCTCACCCCGAAACAGGGCCACTAATGAAAAACTGTTTTTT. The V and J genes are TRBV18 and TRBJ1-4; D is possibly TRBD1 (6 bases). Germline CDR1 reads KGHSH; CDR2 reads LQKENI. This CDR3 has 16 amino acids. The V end lost 3 bases, the J end lost 2 bases, and 13 bases lay between the germline ends.

The chain is built from TRBV19 and TRBJ1-5, with 8 bases that match TRBD1. The length of the CDR3 is 15 residues. Germline lookup yields CDR1 LNHDA and CDR2 SQIVND (reference sequence). V was pared by 1 base and J by 5 bases, with 4 bases of the junction left unmatched. The CDR3 region is CASSIGTGSYQPQHF. For the CDR3, the DNA is TGTGCCAGTAGTATAGGGACAGGGTCATATCAGCCCCAGCATTTT.

Only one count was recorded for this clone. This chain joins TRBV10-3 and TRBJ2-3; TRBD1 aligns across 11 bases. The J segment lost 3 bases and the V segment lost 5 bases, leaving 4 bases of the junction unmatched. Germline V CDR1 and CDR2: ENHRY, SYGVKD. There are 15 residues in the CDR3. The CDR3: CAISLGTGGTDTQYF. CDR3 sequence (DNA): TGTGCCATCAGTCTCGGGACAGGGGGAACAGATACGCAGTATTTT.

The V and J genes are TRBV28 and TRBJ1-5; perhaps TRBD1 as D (6 bases). The CDR3 sequence is 17 residues long. Per germline, CDR1 MDHEN and CDR2 SYDVKM. The germline V and J ends were trimmed by 2 bases and 1 base, with 15 bases remaining between them. Written as DNA, the CDR3 is TGTGCCAGCAGTTTAGTGGCAGGGGAAGGGAGCAATCAGCCCCAGCATTTT. Its translation is CASSLVAGEGSNQPQHF.

In its sample, this clone was seen once. The chain couples TRBV28 to TRBJ1-5, with D perhaps matching TRBD1 (5 bases). Looked up from germline, CDR1 is MDHEN and CDR2 is SYDVKM. This CDR3 has 12 residues. Trimming took 9 bases from V and 4 from J, leaving 10 bases between them. In DNA form, the CDR3 reads TGTGCCAGTTCAGGGTTAAATCAGCCCCAGCATTTT. The encoded protein is CASSGLNQPQHF.

V is TRBV6-5 and J is TRBJ1-1; TRBD1 matches 8 bases. Germline V gives CDR1 MNHEY, CDR2 SVGAGI. Losses at the gene ends were 4 bases for V and 2 bases for J; bases not matched to a gene: 6. The CDR3 has 15 residues. The CDR3 DNA reads as TGTGCCAGCAGTTCCGAACAGGGGGGAAACACTGAAGCTTTCTTT. Amino acid sequence: CASSSEQGGNTEAFF.